Listed here are 14 T cell receptor beta chains from one sample, sequenced in a study of OX40 agonist ivuxolimab in advanced cancers. TCRdb's table, derived via immunoSEQ multiplex PCR, lists solely in-frame clones and lacks some. The sample consists of 25,000 to 40,000 clones, 81% of them appearing once. The sequencing here drew on CD4+ or CD8+ T cells sorted from blood, taken in a trial of the OX40 agonist ivuxolimab. These TCRs come from an adult with an advanced solid tumor such as melanoma, head and neck, liver or kidney cancer.

In its sample, this clone was seen a few times. The rearrangement joins TRBV19 to TRBJ1-6; the D gene is possibly TRBD1 (6 bases). The V gene lost 5 bases and the J gene lost 1 base, with 15 bases spanning the gap. This CDR3 has 17 amino acids. In germline, CDR1 is LNHDA, CDR2 SQIVND (reference sequence). This chain's CDR3 is CASSPRDTRSYNSPLHF. The CDR3, as DNA: TGTGCCAGTAGTCCCCGGGACACGCGATCCTATAATTCACCCCTCCACTTT.

The chain couples TRBV7-6 to TRBJ2-1, with 8 bases that match TRBD2. V dropped 2 bases and J dropped 2; count of bases not matched to a gene: 5. This CDR3 is built from 16 residues. Looked up from germline, CDR1 is SGHVS and CDR2 is FNYEAQ. The CDR3 DNA is TGTGCCAGCAGCTTATCCCCTAGCGGGCCCTACAATGAGCAGTTCTTC. Translating gives CASSLSPSGPYNEQFF. Complete variable domain (other parts from reference TRBV7-6 and TRBJ2-1): GAGVSQSPRYKVTKRGQDVALRCDPISGHVSLYWYRQALGQGPEFLTYFNYEAQQDKSGLPNDRFSAERPEGSISTLTIQRTEQRDSAMYRCASSLSPSGPYNEQFFGPGTRLTVL.

This clone was seen a single time. The rearrangement uses TRBV2 and TRBJ1-5; no clear D. Germline assignment: CDR1 SNHLY and CDR2 FYNNEI. Trimming left V 5 bases short and J 1 base short, with 12 bases between. The CDR3 loop spans 15 amino acids. The CDR3 loop reads CASSRGRGSNQPQHF. DNA of the CDR3: TGTGCCAGCAGTCGGGGAAGAGGGAGCAATCAGCCCCAGCATTTT.

Regarding this clone: A read error may account for a junction end that differs from germline. The gene calls are TRBV6-5 and TRBJ1-4; D gene ambiguous. The CDR3 sequence is 14 residues long. From germline, CDR1 is MNHEY and CDR2 SVGAGI. The CDR3 DNA reads as TGTGCCAGCAGCCGGGCAAGCGGAAATGGAAAACTGTTTTTT. Protein product: CASSRASGNGKLFF.

The chain employs TRBV2 and TRBJ1-4; possible D gene TRBD1, 6 bases. The CDR3 totals 15 residues. V was cut by 4 bases and J by 8 bases, with 17 bases left in between. Germline V gene lookup returns CDR1 SNHLY and CDR2 FYNNEI. The CDR3 region has the DNA TGTGCCAGCAGTGGGGCCAGGGGCGTTAACGAAAAACTGTTTTTT. It encodes CASSGARGVNEKLFF.

The chain is built from TRBV18 and TRBJ2-5; 10 bases are shared with TRBD2. Germline V gene sequence: CDR1 KGHSH, CDR2 LQKENI. The CDR3 length is 15 residues. The trim removed 4 bases at V and 7 bases at J, leaving 9 bases unmatched. CDR3 coding DNA: TGTGCCAGCTCACTCCCTAGCGGGGGCGTTCGGACCCAGTACTTC. As protein: CASSLPSGGVRTQYF. Together with reference TRBV18 and TRBJ2-5, the CDR3 gives the full variable domain: NAGVMQNPRHLVRRRGQEARLRCSPMKGHSHVYWYRQLPEEGLKFMVYLQKENIIDESGMPKERFSAEFPKEGPSILRIQQVVRGDSAAYFCASSLPSGGVRTQYFGPGTRLLVL.

This clone appeared a single time. The chain carries TRBV7-2 and TRBJ2-7; possible D gene TRBD2, 5 bases. This CDR3 has 15 amino acids. V was cut by 5 bases and J by 0 bases, with 14 bases left in between. Germline-derived CDR1 and CDR2 are SGHTA and FQGNSA. Written as DNA, the CDR3 is TGTGCCAGCAGCCAAAGCGGCGTTAGCTCCTACGAGCAGTACTTC. Protein: CASSQSGVSSYEQYF.

The chain links TRBV7-8 to TRBJ2-3; D is uncertain. In germline, CDR1 is SGHVS, CDR2 FQNEAQ. The CDR3 length is 14 residues. Trimming shortened V by 5 bases and J by 0 bases, and 9 bases separated the two germline ends. The CDR3 nucleotides are TGTGCCAGCAGCCTTTCCCCTAGCACAGATACGCAGTATTTT. Encoded protein: CASSLSPSTDTQYF.

The chain is built from TRBV18 and TRBJ2-3, with TRBD1 matching over 8 bases. This CDR3 has 16 amino acids. V lost 6 bases and J lost 3; bases outside the gene matches: 11. CDR1 and CDR2 (germline): KGHSH, LQKENI. This CDR3 is CASSHRTGRMTDTQYF. DNA of the CDR3: TGTGCCAGCTCCCATCGGACAGGGCGTATGACAGATACGCAGTATTTT.

The chain employs TRBV28 and TRBJ2-7; D gene uncertain. V lost 3 bases and J lost 3, with 9 bases in between. The CDR3 contains 13 residues. Germline-derived CDR1 and CDR2 are MDHEN and SYDVKM. CDR3 protein: CASSLRDIYEQYF. In DNA, the CDR3 is TGTGCCAGCAGTTTGAGAGATATCTACGAGCAGTACTTC.

CDR3 coding DNA: TGTGCCAGCAGCTTCGGTGGGGACACCTCGTTCACCGGGGAGCTGTTTTTT. Amino acid sequence: CASSFGGDTSFTGELFF. The chain carries TRBV5-5 and TRBJ2-2; possible D gene TRBD1, 6 bases. This CDR3 is built from 17 residues. Germline CDR1 and CDR2: SGHKS and YYEKEE (reference sequence). V dropped 2 bases and J dropped 4 bases, with 18 bases sitting between them.

The chain employs TRBV5-4 and TRBJ2-7; TRBD1 agrees at 7 bases. The length of the CDR3 is 15 residues. The V segment lost 4 bases and the J segment 2 bases; nucleotides outside the gene matches: 9. CDR1 and CDR2 (germline): SGHNT, YYREEE (reference sequence). DNA of the CDR3: TGTGCCAGCAGCGACGGGACAGTCGCGACCTACGAGCAGTACTTC. It encodes CASSDGTVATYEQYF.

The chain uses TRBV28 and TRBJ1-1; 8 nucleotides match TRBD1. This CDR3 has 16 amino acids. J gave up 3 bases and V 6 bases, and 12 bases lay outside the gene matches. Germline V lookup: CDR1 MDHEN, CDR2 SYDVKM. CDR3 nucleotides: TGTGCCAGCAGCATTGACAGGGGTTACCCGGACACTGAAGCTTTCTTT. Translation: CASSIDRGYPDTEAFF. The variable domain in full, with the rest retrieved from reference TRBV28 and TRBJ1-1, is DVKVTQSSRYLVKRTGEKVFLECVQDMDHENMFWYRQDPGLGLRLIYFSYDVKMKEKGDIPEGYSVSREKKERFSLILESASTNQTSMYLCASSIDRGYPDTEAFFGQGTRLTVV.

The chain uses TRBV28 and TRBJ1-1, with D perhaps matching TRBD1 (5 bases). CDR3 length equals 12 residues. V shed 4 bases and J shed 8 bases, with 11 bases lying between them. Germline-derived CDR1 and CDR2 are MDHEN and SYDVKM. CDR3 coding DNA: TGTGCCAGCAGTTCGTACCGGGGGGAAGCTTTCTTT. Amino acids: CASSSYRGEAFF.